This passage covers 22 T cell receptor beta chains from one sample sequenced in a study of blood T cell repertoires in COVID-19. TCRdb's table, derived via immunoSEQ multiplex PCR, lists solely in-frame clones and lacks some. Counted here are about 40,000 clones, 70% to 90% occurring once; the ten biggest clones make up 12%. Sequenced sample: peripheral blood. These receptors came from a man in his fifties or sixties with active COVID-19.

This chain uses TRBV10-1 with TRBJ2-3, with TRBD2 identical over 8 bases. The germline gives CDR1 WNHNN, CDR2 SYGVQD (reference sequence). The CDR3 is 13 residues long. Unmatched junction bases numbered 3, after V lost 8 bases and J lost 2 bases. DNA of the CDR3: TGCGCCAGCGGTAGCGGGGACACAGATACGCAGTATTTT. This codes for CASGSGDTDTQYF.

The chain couples TRBV5-1 to TRBJ2-1, with TRBD2 identical over 14 bases. CDR3 size: 16 residues. Germline CDR1 reads SGHRS; CDR2 reads YFSETQ. Unmatched junction bases numbered 6, after V lost 1 base and J lost 9 bases. The CDR3 protein is CASSLPGTSGSVEQFF. The CDR3 nucleotides are TGCGCCAGCAGCTTGCCCGGGACTAGCGGGAGTGTTGAGCAGTTCTTC.

The V and J genes are TRBV21-1 and TRBJ2-7; the table's D call, TRBD1, has no DNA check behind it. TRBV21-1 is flagged as a pseudogene. CDR3 length equals 13 residues. CDR3 DNA: TGTGCCAGCAGCGTGGGCCTCGAAAAGGAGCAGTACTTC. It translates to CASSVGLEKEQYF.

In its sample, this clone was seen once. The genes are TRBV5-1 and TRBJ2-5, with D possibly being TRBD2 (6 bases). Germline CDR1 reads SGHRS; CDR2 reads YFSETQ. The CDR3 has 14 amino acids. Trimming pared 0 bases from V and 4 bases from J, leaving 10 bases between. CDR3 in amino acids: CASSLGAGRETQYF. The CDR3 DNA is TGCGCCAGCAGCTTGGGGGCGGGGAGAGAGACCCAGTACTTC.

The chain recombines TRBV20-1 with TRBJ1-6, with D hard to call. The CDR3 loop spans 17 amino acids. Germline V CDR1 and CDR2: DFQATT, SNEGSKA (reference sequence). V was trimmed by 3 bases and J by 5 bases, leaving 20 bases between them. CDR3 in amino acids: CSASVTGFHIDNSPLHF. In nucleotides, the CDR3 is TGCAGTGCTAGTGTCACCGGGTTCCACATCGATAATTCACCCCTCCACTTT.

This clone is a singleton in its sample. The V call is TRBV28, the J call TRBJ2-1, with TRBD1 matching over 7 bases. This CDR3 is 14 amino acids long. Per the germline V gene, CDR1 is MDHEN and CDR2 is SYDVKM. Unmatched junction bases numbered 8, after V lost 3 bases and J lost 9 bases. CDR3 region: CASSFLGQVGEQFF. The CDR3 DNA sequence: TGTGCCAGCAGTTTTCTTGGACAGGTGGGTGAGCAGTTCTTC.

The V call is TRBV15, the J call TRBJ1-1; 7 bases are a match to TRBD1. Germline V gene data show CDR1 as LNHNV and CDR2 as YYDKDF (reference sequence). The CDR3 is made up of 16 amino acids. The V and J ends lost 1 base and 2 bases, in that order; junction bases with no gene match: 7. The CDR3 DNA reads as TGTGCCACCAGCAGAGTACCGGGACAGCCAAACACTGAAGCTTTCTTT. This encodes CATSRVPGQPNTEAFF.

The V gene is TRBV4-2, the J gene TRBJ2-3; tentative D call: TRBD1 (7 bases). CDR3 length: 19 amino acids. CDR1 is LGHNA and CDR2 is YNFKEQ in the germline V gene. The V end lost 1 base, the J end lost 0 bases, and 20 bases lay between the germline ends. CDR3 sequence (DNA): TGTGCCAGCAGCCAAGGGGAATATGGGACAGCGGGTAGCACAGATACGCAGTATTTT. Translated: CASSQGEYGTAGSTDTQYF.

The rearrangement links TRBV10-1 to TRBJ2-7, with D tentatively TRBD1 (6 bases). In germline, CDR1 is WNHNN, CDR2 SYGVQD (reference sequence). There are 15 residues in the CDR3. Trimming left V 2 bases short and J 0 bases short, with 11 bases between. The CDR3 loop is CASSEGGSLSYEQYF. In nucleotides, the CDR3 is TGCGCCAGCAGTGAGGGGGGCAGCCTCTCCTACGAGCAGTACTTC.

This clone has a single count. This chain links TRBV11-2 with TRBJ2-7; 8 bases line up with TRBD1. CDR3 length: 16 residues. Looked up from germline, CDR1 is SGHAT and CDR2 is FQNNGV. The V gene end was trimmed by 5 bases and the J gene end by 3 bases; junction bases not matched to a gene: 12. The CDR3 DNA sequence: TGTGCCAGCAGCAATGTTGACCGGGACAGGAACTACGAGCAGTACTTC. Amino acids: CASSNVDRDRNYEQYF.

The chain links TRBV3-1 (or the pseudogene TRBV3-2) to TRBJ1-1, with unresolved D. This CDR3 is 12 amino acids long. V shed 0 bases and J shed 4 bases, with 3 bases lying between them. From germline, CDR1 is LGHDT and CDR2 YNNKEL (reference sequence). CDR3 sequence reads: CASSQEATEAFF. The CDR3 bases are TGTGCCAGCAGCCAAGAGGCCACTGAAGCTTTCTTT.

The rearrangement uses TRBV2 and TRBJ1-1; possible D gene TRBD1, 6 bases. CDR3 size: 13 residues. CDR1 is SNHLY and CDR2 is FYNNEI in the germline V gene. The V gene lost 5 bases and the J gene lost 7 bases, with 14 bases spanning the gap. For the CDR3, the DNA is TGTGCCAGCAGTCAGGACAGTCTCAGTGAAGCTTTCTTT. This translates into CASSQDSLSEAFF.

The chain joins TRBV5-1 to TRBJ1-4; 8 bases fit TRBD1. This CDR3 has 15 amino acids. Per the germline V gene, CDR1 is SGHRS and CDR2 is YFSETQ. The trim removed 0 bases at V and 8 bases at J, leaving 6 bases unmatched. In DNA, the CDR3 is TGCGCCAGCAGCTTGGGACAGGGGATGGGAGAAAAACTGTTTTTT. Its translation is CASSLGQGMGEKLFF. The entire variable domain, with the rest obtained from reference TRBV5-1 and TRBJ1-4, is as follows: KAGVTQTPRYLIKTRGQQVTLSCSPISGHRSVSWYQQTPGQGLQFLFEYFSETQRNKGNFPGRFSGRQFSNSRSEMNVSTLELGDSALYLCASSLGQGMGEKLFFGSGTQLSVL.

This clone has only one observation. V usage is TRBV3-1 (or the pseudogene TRBV3-2) and J usage is TRBJ1-1, with a weak D call TRBD1 (5 bases). The CDR3 has 14 residues. V lost 3 bases and J 5 bases, leaving 13 bases between the germline ends. Germline lookup yields CDR1 LGHDT and CDR2 YNNKEL (reference sequence). The DNA for the CDR3 is TGTGCCAGCAGCCAGGGCAGCGGGGGGACTGAAGCTTTCTTT. It encodes CASSQGSGGTEAFF.

The V gene is TRBV5-1, the J gene TRBJ2-2; TRBD2 matches 13 bases. Germline trimming cut 3 bases from V and 1 base from J; bases unmatched to any gene: 6. Germline-derived CDR1 and CDR2 are SGHRS and YFSETQ. The CDR3 totals 18 residues. The CDR3 spells CASSSSGLAGENTGELFF. CDR3 DNA sequence: TGCGCCAGCAGCTCCTCTGGACTAGCGGGAGAGAACACCGGGGAGCTGTTTTTT.

The chain has TRBV27 and TRBJ1-6; TRBD1 matches at 7 bases. Per germline, CDR1 MNHEY and CDR2 SMNVEV (reference sequence). The CDR3 covers 16 residues. The V and J ends lost 4 bases and 6 bases, in that order; junction bases with no gene match: 9. CDR3 sequence (DNA): TGTGCCAGCAGTTCACCGACAGGGCCAATTAATTCACCCCTCCACTTT. This encodes CASSSPTGPINSPLHF.

The V and J genes are TRBV11-3 and TRBJ2-3; D ambiguous. Germline CDR1 SGHNT, CDR2 YENEEA. The CDR3 is made up of 14 amino acids. The germline V and J ends were trimmed by 2 bases and 4 bases, with 10 bases remaining between them. CDR3 residues: CASSLSAVADTQYF. Here the CDR3 DNA reads TGTGCCAGCAGCTTATCCGCGGTCGCAGATACGCAGTATTTT. Together with reference TRBV11-3 and TRBJ2-3, the CDR3 gives the full variable domain: EAGVVQSPRYKIIEKKQPVAFWCNPISGHNTLYWYLQNLGQGPELLIRYENEEAVDDSQLPKDRFSAERLKGVDSTLKIQPAELGDSAVYLCASSLSAVADTQYFGPGTRLTVL.

V usage is TRBV15 and J usage is TRBJ2-7; D unclear. From germline, CDR1 is LNHNV and CDR2 YYDKDF (reference sequence). The CDR3 is made up of 13 amino acids. Trimming shortened V by 1 base and J by 0 bases, and 4 bases separated the two germline ends. CDR3 in amino acids: CATSRASSYEQYF. The CDR3 DNA reads as TGTGCCACCAGCAGAGCTAGCTCCTACGAGCAGTACTTC.

The CDR3 DNA follows: TGTGCCACCAGTGCCCCACTGGGGGGTCAAGAGACCCAGTACTTC. It translates to CATSAPLGGQETQYF. V is TRBV24-1 and J is TRBJ2-5, with D possibly TRBD2 on 6 matching bases. Trimming cost V 5 bases and J 2 bases, with 14 bases left between them. The CDR3 runs to 15 residues. Germline lookup yields CDR1 KGHDR and CDR2 SFDVKD.

V gene TRBV21-1 combines with J gene TRBJ2-1; the D call TRBD2 from the table was never checked on the DNA. TRBV21-1 is a listed pseudogene. The CDR3 has 17 amino acids. The CDR3 is CASSSRTPGLAGDRQFF. In DNA form, the CDR3 reads TGTGCCAGCAGCTCCCGGACCCCGGGACTAGCGGGAGATAGGCAGTTCTTC.

This rearrangement joins TRBV2 to TRBJ2-5; D perhaps matches TRBD2 (5 bases). This CDR3 spans 13 amino acids. The germline V gene has CDR1 SNHLY and CDR2 FYNNEI. The V end lost 7 bases, the J end lost 5 bases, and 14 bases lay between the germline ends. DNA for the CDR3: TGTGCCAGCAAGGACGGGAACGAGGAGACCCAGTACTTC. Translating gives CASKDGNEETQYF. The full variable domain, its missing parts supplied by reference TRBV2 and TRBJ2-5, is EPEVTQTPSHQVTQMGQEVILRCVPISNHLYFYWYRQILGQKVEFLVSFYNNEISEKSEIFDDQFSVERPDGSNFTLKIRSTKLEDSAMYFCASKDGNEETQYFGPGTRLLVL.

The chain combines TRBV5-4 with TRBJ1-1; D is undetermined. CDR1 and CDR2 (germline): SGHNT, YYREEE (reference sequence). This CDR3 spans 13 amino acids. V lost 0 bases, J lost 3 bases, and 6 bases lay in between. The CDR3 region is CASSLVEDTEAFF. The CDR3 DNA reads TGTGCCAGCAGCTTGGTGGAGGACACTGAAGCTTTCTTT. Filled out from reference TRBV5-4 and TRBJ1-1, the complete variable domain reads ETGVTQSPTHLIKTRGQQVTLRCSSQSGHNTVSWYQQALGQGPQFIFQYYREEENGRGNFPPRFSGLQFPNYSSELNVNALELDDSALYLCASSLVEDTEAFFGQGTRLTVV.